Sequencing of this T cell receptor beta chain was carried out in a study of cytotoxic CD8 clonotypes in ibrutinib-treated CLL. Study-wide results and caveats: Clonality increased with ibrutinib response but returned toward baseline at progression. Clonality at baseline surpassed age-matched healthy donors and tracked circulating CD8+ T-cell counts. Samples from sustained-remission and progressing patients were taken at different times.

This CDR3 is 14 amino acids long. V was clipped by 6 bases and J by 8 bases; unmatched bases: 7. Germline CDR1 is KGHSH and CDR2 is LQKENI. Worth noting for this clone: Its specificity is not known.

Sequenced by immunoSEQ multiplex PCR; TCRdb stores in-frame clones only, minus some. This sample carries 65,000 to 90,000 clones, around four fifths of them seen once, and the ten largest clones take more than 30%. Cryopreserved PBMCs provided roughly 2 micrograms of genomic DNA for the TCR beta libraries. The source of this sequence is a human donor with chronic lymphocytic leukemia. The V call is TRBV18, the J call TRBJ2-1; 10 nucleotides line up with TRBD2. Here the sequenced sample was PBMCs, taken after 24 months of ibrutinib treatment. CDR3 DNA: TGTGCCAGCTCCGGGACTAGCGTATGGGATGAGCAGTTCTTC. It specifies CASSGTSVWDEQFF.